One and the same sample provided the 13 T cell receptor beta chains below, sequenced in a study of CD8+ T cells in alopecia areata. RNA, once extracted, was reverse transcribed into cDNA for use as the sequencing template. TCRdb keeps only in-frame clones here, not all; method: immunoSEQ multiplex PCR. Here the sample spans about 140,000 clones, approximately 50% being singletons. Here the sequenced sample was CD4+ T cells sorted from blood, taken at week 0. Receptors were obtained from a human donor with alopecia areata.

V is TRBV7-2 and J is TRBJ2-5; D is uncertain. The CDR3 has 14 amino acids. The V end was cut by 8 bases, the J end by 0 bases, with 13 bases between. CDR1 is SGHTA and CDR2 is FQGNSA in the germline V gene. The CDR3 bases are TGTGCCAGCTGCCCCCCAGGACACCAAGAGACCCAGTACTTC. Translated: CASCPPGHQETQYF.

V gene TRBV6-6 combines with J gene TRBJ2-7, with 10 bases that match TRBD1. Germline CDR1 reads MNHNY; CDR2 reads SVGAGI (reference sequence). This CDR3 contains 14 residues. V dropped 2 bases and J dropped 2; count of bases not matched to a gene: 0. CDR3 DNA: TGTGCCAGCAGTTACGGGACAGGGGCCTACGAGCAGTACTTC. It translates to CASSYGTGAYEQYF.

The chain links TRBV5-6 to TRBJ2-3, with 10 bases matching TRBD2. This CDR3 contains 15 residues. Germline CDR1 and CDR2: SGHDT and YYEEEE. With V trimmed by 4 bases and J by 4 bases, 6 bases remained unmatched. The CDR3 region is CASSPLAGEADTQYF. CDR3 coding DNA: TGTGCCAGCAGCCCGCTAGCGGGAGAAGCAGATACGCAGTATTTT.

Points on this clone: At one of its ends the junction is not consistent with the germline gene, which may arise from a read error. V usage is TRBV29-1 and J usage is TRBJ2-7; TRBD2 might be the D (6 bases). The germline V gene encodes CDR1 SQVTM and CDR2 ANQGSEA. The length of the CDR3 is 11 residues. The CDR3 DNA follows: TGCAGCGTTGAAGCGGAGGGACCGCTACCATTC. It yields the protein CSVEAEGPLPF.

CDR3 in amino acids: CATSRDPGSAETQYF. CDR3 sequence (DNA): TGTGCCACCAGCAGAGATCCCGGGTCGGCAGAGACCCAGTACTTC. This rearrangement joins TRBV15 to TRBJ2-5; D gene unclear. Trimming pared 0 bases from V and 4 bases from J, leaving 12 bases between. The CDR3 has 15 amino acids. Germline loops: CDR1 LNHNV, CDR2 YYDKDF (reference sequence).

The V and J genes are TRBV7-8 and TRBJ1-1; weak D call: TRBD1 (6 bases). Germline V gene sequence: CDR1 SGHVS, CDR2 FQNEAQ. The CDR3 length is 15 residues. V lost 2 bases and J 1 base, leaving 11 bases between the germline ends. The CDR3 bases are TGTGCCAGCAGCTTACTGCAGGGGCGGAACACTGAAGCTTTCTTT. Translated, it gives CASSLLQGRNTEAFF.

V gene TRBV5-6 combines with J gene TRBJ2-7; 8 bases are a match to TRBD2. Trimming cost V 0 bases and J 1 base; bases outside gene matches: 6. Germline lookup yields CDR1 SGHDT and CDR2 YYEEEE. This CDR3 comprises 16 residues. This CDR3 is CASSLVGGALSYEQYF. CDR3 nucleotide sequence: TGTGCCAGCAGCTTGGTCGGGGGGGCCCTATCCTACGAGCAGTACTTC.

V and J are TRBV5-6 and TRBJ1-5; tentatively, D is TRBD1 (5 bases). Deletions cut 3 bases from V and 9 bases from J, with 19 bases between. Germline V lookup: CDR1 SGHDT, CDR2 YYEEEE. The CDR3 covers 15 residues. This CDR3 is CASSSPGPPQGPQHF. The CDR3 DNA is TGTGCCAGCAGCTCACCGGGCCCTCCTCAGGGGCCCCAGCATTTT.

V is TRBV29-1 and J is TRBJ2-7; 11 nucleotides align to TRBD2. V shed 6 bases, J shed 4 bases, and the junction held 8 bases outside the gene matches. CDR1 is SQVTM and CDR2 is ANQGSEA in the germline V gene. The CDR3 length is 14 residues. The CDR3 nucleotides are TGCAGCGTCAGAGGGGGGACTAGCGGTTACGAGCAGTACTTC. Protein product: CSVRGGTSGYEQYF.

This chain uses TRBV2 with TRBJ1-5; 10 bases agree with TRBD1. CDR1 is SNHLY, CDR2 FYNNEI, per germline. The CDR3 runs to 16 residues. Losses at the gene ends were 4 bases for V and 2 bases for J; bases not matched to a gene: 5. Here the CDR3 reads CASSVPTGGGNQPQHF. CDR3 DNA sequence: TGTGCCAGCAGTGTACCGACAGGGGGCGGCAATCAGCCCCAGCATTTT.

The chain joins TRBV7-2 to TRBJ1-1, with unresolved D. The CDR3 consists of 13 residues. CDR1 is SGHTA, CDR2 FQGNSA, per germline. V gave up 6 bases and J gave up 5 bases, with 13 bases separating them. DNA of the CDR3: TGTGCCAGCAGATCGCGGTTTAGTACTGAAGCTTTCTTT. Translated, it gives CASRSRFSTEAFF.

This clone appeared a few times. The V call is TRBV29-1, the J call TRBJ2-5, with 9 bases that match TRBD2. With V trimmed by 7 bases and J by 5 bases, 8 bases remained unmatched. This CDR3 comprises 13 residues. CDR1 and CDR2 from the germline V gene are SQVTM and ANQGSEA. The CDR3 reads CSGGVAGVETQYF. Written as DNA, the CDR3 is TGCAGCGGGGGAGTAGCGGGGGTTGAGACCCAGTACTTC. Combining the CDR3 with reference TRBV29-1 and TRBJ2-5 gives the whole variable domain SAVISQKPSRDICQRGTSLTIQCQVDSQVTMMFWYRQQPGQSLTLIATANQGSEATYESGFVIDKFPISRPNLTFSTLTVSNMSPEDSSIYLCSGGVAGVETQYFGPGTRLLVL.

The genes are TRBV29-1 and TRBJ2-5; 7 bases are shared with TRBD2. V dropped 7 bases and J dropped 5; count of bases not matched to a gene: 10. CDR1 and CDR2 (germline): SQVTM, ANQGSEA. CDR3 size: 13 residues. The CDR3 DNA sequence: TGCAGCGCCGCCCGGACTAGAGGCGAGACCCAGTACTTC. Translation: CSAARTRGETQYF.